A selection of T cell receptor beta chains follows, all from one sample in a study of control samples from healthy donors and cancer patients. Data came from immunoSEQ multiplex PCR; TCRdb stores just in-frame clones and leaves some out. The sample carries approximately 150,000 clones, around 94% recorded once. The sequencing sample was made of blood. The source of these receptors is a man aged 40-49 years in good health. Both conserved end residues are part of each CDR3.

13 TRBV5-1 CASSPRTSYEQFF
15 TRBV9 CASSVVGATNEKLFF
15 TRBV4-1 CASSHGRGNTGELFF
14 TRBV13 CASAQWGGQHEQYF
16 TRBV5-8 CASSSGTGIQTGELFF
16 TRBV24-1 CATRSWTPTNTGELFF
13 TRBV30 CAWSMREGNEQFF
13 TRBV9 CASSSQFTDTQYF
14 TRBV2 CASSELAGGETQYF
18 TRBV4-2 CASSQDLVAGGQQETQYF
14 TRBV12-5 CASGLATTGVEAFF
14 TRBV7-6 CASSPGGWQETQYF
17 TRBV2 CASKRIVLETDEYGYTF
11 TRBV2 CASSPPYEQYF
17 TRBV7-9 CASSSGAGFSENQPQHF
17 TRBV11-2 CASSLRGGQGYRETQYF
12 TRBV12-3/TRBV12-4 CASSLKVTEAFF
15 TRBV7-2 CASSASIDRGEKLFF
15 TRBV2 CASKGTSGSSGELFF
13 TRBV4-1 CASSQVGTLEQFF
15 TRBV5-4 CASSFGGKGNQPQHF
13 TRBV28 CASSLRSPGELFF
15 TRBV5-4 CASTATASIEETQYF
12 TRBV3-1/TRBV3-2 CASSQDPSFPFF
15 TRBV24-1 CATSDRDSRDAEAFF
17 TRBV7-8 CASSQTSGGLNSYEQYF
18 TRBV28 CASRVGDSLPRMNNEQFF
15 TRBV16 CASSQSRQGAGELFF
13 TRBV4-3 CASSPPTRGEAFF
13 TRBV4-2 CASSQGGNQPQHF
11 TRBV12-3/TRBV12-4 CASSLGAMEYF
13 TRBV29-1 CSVQTNFVGEQYF
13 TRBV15 CATSSGRAREQYF
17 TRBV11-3 CASSSPSWGWGTGELFF
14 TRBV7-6 CASSSQGLSGEQYF
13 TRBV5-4 CASSPDRDTEAFF
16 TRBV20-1 CSASLTSGMYQETQYF